This T cell receptor (beta chain) was recorded in a study of Graves' ophthalmopathy and Graves' hyperthyroidism. Whole-study findings and limits: Thyroid clonotypes that were expanded above 0.001 frequency mostly also appeared in blood.

The CDR3 consists of 13 residues. V lost 3 bases and J lost 6, with 12 bases in between. Investigators amplified TCR beta CDR3 regions from RNA transcripts. An opening RT-PCR round employed HTBI primers and preceded a second-round multiplex PCR. TCRdb re-analysed the multiplex PCR reads in MiXCR, keeping a single row per CDR3 protein. The sample contains 650,000 to 800,000 distinct CDR3 sequences, under 50% of which appear only once. Remarks on this clonotype: No antigen is known for it.

This sequence joins TRBV12-3 or TRBV12-4 and TRBJ2-7, with a possible D match to TRBD1 (5 bases). The TCR comes from an adult man with Graves' ophthalmopathy. Input material: peripheral blood. The CDR3: CASSLRQGFEQYF. The CDR3 DNA reads TGTGCCAGCAGTTTGAGGCAGGGCTTCGAGCAGTACTTC.